The 10 T cell receptor beta chains below all came from one sample that was sequenced in a study of blood T cell repertoires in COVID-19. Repertoires were generated with immunoSEQ multiplex PCR, while TCRdb's copy carries only in-frame clones and drops some. The sample records some 150,000 clones, roughly 89% being singletons. The sequencing sample was made of peripheral blood. These receptors were obtained from a human donor in a cohort sampled during active COVID-19.

J is TRBJ2-5 and V is TRBV6-5; TRBD1 matches 9 bases. The V gene end was trimmed by 0 bases and the J gene end by 2 bases; junction bases not matched to a gene: 4. This CDR3 contains 16 residues. Germline lookup yields CDR1 MNHEY and CDR2 SVGAGI. As DNA, the CDR3 is TGTGCCAGCAGTTACTCCGGGACAGGGCGTCAAGAGACCCAGTACTTC. Translation: CASSYSGTGRQETQYF.

V is TRBV4-1 and J is TRBJ2-7; the D gene is possibly TRBD1 (6 bases). CDR1 is MGHRA and CDR2 is YSYEKL in the germline V gene. V was shortened by 1 base and J by 1 base, with 17 bases between the two germline ends. This CDR3 has 17 amino acids. The CDR3 nucleotides are TGCGCCAGCAGCCAAGTTTTTAATAGACAGGTATCCTACGAGCAGTACTTC. Protein: CASSQVFNRQVSYEQYF.

The V and J genes are TRBV7-6 and TRBJ2-7; D is perhaps TRBD2 (6 bases). Trimming shortened V by 4 bases and J by 5 bases, and 18 bases separated the two germline ends. This CDR3 comprises 15 residues. From germline, CDR1 is SGHVS and CDR2 FNYEAQ. This CDR3 reads CASSSGTGESNEQYF. In nucleotides, the CDR3 is TGTGCCAGCAGCTCCGGGACGGGGGAATCTAACGAGCAGTACTTC.

The CDR3 nucleotides read TGCGCCAGCAGCCCCCCCAGACAGGGTGAGGGTTCACCCCTCCACTTT. This encodes CASSPPRQGEGSPLHF. The chain has TRBV4-1 and TRBJ1-6, with 7 bases lining up with TRBD1. The germline V gene has CDR1 MGHRA and CDR2 YSYEKL. The V gene end was trimmed by 4 bases and the J gene end by 9 bases; junction bases not matched to a gene: 12. This CDR3 region has 16 residues.

The V gene is TRBV9, the J gene TRBJ1-2, with 8 bases that match TRBD1. The CDR3 spans 13 residues. Unmatched junction bases numbered 6, after V lost 4 bases and J lost 7 bases. CDR1 and CDR2 from the germline V gene are SGDLS and YYNGEE. The CDR3 is CASSSRTGLGYTF. The CDR3 DNA reads TGTGCCAGCAGCTCCCGGACAGGGCTTGGCTACACCTTC.

The chain recombines TRBV27 with TRBJ1-6; no clear D. The CDR3 extends over 14 amino acids. In germline, CDR1 is MNHEY, CDR2 SMNVEV (reference sequence). V was trimmed by 3 bases and J by 5 bases, leaving 8 bases between them. CDR3 DNA sequence: TGTGCCAGCAGTTTCGTGTTTAATAATTCACCCCTCCACTTT. This gives the protein CASSFVFNNSPLHF.

The chain links TRBV7-8 to TRBJ2-7; a possible D gene is TRBD2 (5 bases). The germline V gene has CDR1 SGHVS and CDR2 FQNEAQ. V was trimmed by 3 bases and J by 4 bases, leaving 10 bases between them. This CDR3 contains 13 residues. The CDR3 reads CASSFGAAYEQYF. DNA of the CDR3: TGTGCCAGCAGCTTTGGAGCGGCGTACGAGCAGTACTTC.

This chain joins TRBV6-4 and TRBJ1-6; D ambiguous. V was cut by 2 bases and J by 5 bases, with 10 bases left in between. Germline V gene data show CDR1 as MRHNA and CDR2 as SNTAGT. The CDR3 covers 15 residues. The CDR3, as DNA: TGTGCCAGCAGTGACAACCACGGGGATAATTCACCCCTCCACTTT. Amino acid sequence: CASSDNHGDNSPLHF.

The CDR3 DNA is TGCGCCACGACACGACAGGGGGGTTTCGATGAGCAGTTCTTC. It specifies CATTRQGGFDEQFF. This chain uses TRBV4-1 with TRBJ2-1, with 9 bases identical to TRBD1. CDR1 MGHRA and CDR2 YSYEKL come from the germline V gene. With 10 bases clipped from V and 8 bases from J, the junction kept 12 bases outside the gene matches. This CDR3 comprises 14 residues.

The V gene is TRBV2, the J gene TRBJ1-1, with D perhaps matching TRBD1 (6 bases). This CDR3 comprises 14 residues. Trimming cost V 6 bases and J 2 bases, with 13 bases left between them. Germline loops: CDR1 SNHLY, CDR2 FYNNEI. CDR3 amino acids: CASRPSGVNTEAFF. The CDR3 coding sequence is TGTGCCAGCAGGCCCTCAGGGGTCAACACTGAAGCTTTCTTT. The whole variable domain, filled in from reference TRBV2 and TRBJ1-1, reads EPEVTQTPSHQVTQMGQEVILRCVPISNHLYFYWYRQILGQKVEFLVSFYNNEISEKSEIFDDQFSVERPDGSNFTLKIRSTKLEDSAMYFCASRPSGVNTEAFFGQGTRLTVV.